This is a list of T cell receptor beta chains from one sample in a study of cytomegalovirus exposure and HLA in healthy donors. Using immunoSEQ multiplex PCR, the repertoire was profiled, and TCRdb retains in-frame clones only, with some absent. The repertoire holds more than 150,000 clones, approximately 80% seen once, with roughly 1.5% in the top ten. Source material: PBMCs. Every receptor here comes from a man aged 18 to 29 in good health and CMV-seronegative. Both conserved end residues are part of each CDR3. The D gene is left open where the match is weak. Only some rows state a clone size, as once, few, many or a class for expanded clones.

14 | TRBJ1-1 | NA | TRBV5-1 | TRBD1 | CASSRDRGNTEAFF | TGCGCCAGCAGCCGGGACAGGGGTAACACTGAAGCTTTCTTT
16 | TRBJ2-7 | NA | TRBV7-9 | TRBD2 | CASSPRLAGVTYEQYF | TGTGCCAGCAGCCCGAGGCTAGCGGGGGTAACCTACGAGCAGTACTTC
14 | TRBJ1-2 | NA | TRBV11-1 | NA | CASSLAGQGDGYTF | TGTGCCAGCAGCTTAGCGGGCCAGGGTGATGGCTACACCTTC
16 | TRBJ1-2 | NA | TRBV6-5 | NA | CASSYSPQGSDYGYTF | TGTGCCAGCAGTTATTCGCCCCAGGGGTCCGACTATGGCTACACCTTC
16 | TRBJ2-3 | NA | TRBV5-1 | TRBD2 | CASSYKLAGATDTQYF | TGCGCCAGCAGCTACAAACTAGCGGGGGCCACAGATACGCAGTATTTT
16 | TRBJ2-1 | NA | TRBV11-2 | TRBD2 | CASSSSLAGPDNEQFF | TGTGCCAGCAGCTCCTCACTAGCGGGGCCGGACAATGAGCAGTTCTTC
15 | TRBJ2-3 | NA | TRBV27 | NA | CASTRTLGLTDTQYF | TGTGCCAGCACCCGAACCTTGGGCCTCACAGATACGCAGTATTTT
16 | TRBJ2-1 | once | TRBV7-6 | TRBD1 | CASSVYRGYPYNEQFF | TGTGCCAGCAGCGTTTACAGGGGGTACCCCTACAATGAGCAGTTCTTC
14 | TRBJ1-1 | NA | TRBV12-5 | TRBD1 | CASGTGTGNTEAFF | TGTGCTAGTGGAACCGGGACAGGGAACACTGAAGCTTTCTTT
12 | TRBJ1-2 | NA | TRBV18 | TRBD1 | CASSLQDRGREF | TGTGCCAGCTCACTCCAAGACAGGGGTCGGGAATTC
14 | TRBJ1-2 | NA | TRBV30 | NA | CAWSVQGAVYGYTF | TGTGCCTGGAGTGTACAAGGGGCCGTCTATGGCTACACCTTC
13 | TRBJ2-1 | NA | TRBV6-6 | NA | CASRGASYNEQFF | TGTGCCAGCAGGGGGGCGTCCTACAATGAGCAGTTCTTC
13 | TRBJ1-2 | NA | TRBV7-8 | TRBD1 | CASSLWTGHGYTF | TGTGCCAGCAGCCTATGGACAGGGCATGGCTACACCTTC
15 | TRBJ2-3 | few | TRBV9 | NA | CASSLLSSGTDTQYF | TGTGCCAGCAGCCTCTTGTCCTCGGGCACAGATACGCAGTATTTT
16 | TRBJ2-5 | NA | TRBV9 | TRBD1 | CASSVGTGGGTETQYF | TGTGCCAGCAGCGTAGGGACAGGGGGCGGCACGGAGACCCAGTACTTC
14 | TRBJ2-7 | NA | TRBV11-2 | TRBD1 | CASSSRQGKGEQYF | TGTGCCAGCAGCTCACGACAGGGGAAGGGCGAGCAGTACTTC
15 | TRBJ2-3 | NA | TRBV5-1 | TRBD1 | CASSFTGGLTDTQYF | TGCGCCAGCAGCTTTACAGGGGGTCTCACAGATACGCAGTATTTT